What follows is one T cell receptor (beta chain) and its context. The data stem from a study of control samples from healthy donors and cancer patients. The germline V gene has CDR1 SNHLY and CDR2 FYNNEI. V was clipped by 5 bases and J by 7 bases, with 17 bases between them. The CDR3 covers 14 residues. TCRdb's table, derived via immunoSEQ multiplex PCR, lists solely in-frame clones and lacks some. The sample records some 100,000 clones, around 89% being singletons. This TCR was recovered from a man aged 25-40 years in good health. The genes are TRBV2 and TRBJ1-2, with no clear D. What was sequenced was blood. CDR3 sequence reads: CASSSWVVQLGYTF. CDR3 nucleotide sequence: TGTGCCAGCAGTTCCTGGGTAGTTCAACTTGGCTACACCTTC.